This is a list of T cell receptor beta chains from one sample in a study of blood T cells in healthy people across ages. Via MiXCR, TCRdb re-called the 5' RACE reads, giving one row per CDR3 protein. Here the sample spans about 930,000 distinct CDR3 sequences, almost 30% being singletons. This same sample was also part of a study on T cells of mothers and their children.

The specimen sequenced was blood. All receptors derive from a woman between 35 and 50 years old in good health. Each CDR3 is given with its conserved first and last residue. Fields, in order: clone size, V gene, J gene, D gene, CDR3 protein, CDR3 DNA. D genes are given only for firm matches. Clone size appears in some rows only: once, few, many, or a class for an expanded clone.

abundance: many
v_gene: TRBV5-5
j_gene: TRBJ1-6
d_gene: NA
CDR3aa: CATRREPNSPLHF
CDR3nt: TGTGCCACCAGGCGGGAACCCAATTCACCCCTCCACTTT

abundance: few
v_gene: TRBV5-1
j_gene: TRBJ2-7
d_gene: TRBD1
CDR3aa: CASSLAAGQGSSEQYF
CDR3nt: TGCGCCAGCAGCTTGGCCGCGGGACAGGGGTCCAGCGAGCAGTACTTC

abundance: NA
v_gene: TRBV27
j_gene: TRBJ2-3
d_gene: TRBD2
CDR3aa: CASSLYRGVPGTQYF
CDR3nt: TGTGCCAGCAGTTTATACCGGGGGGTCCCGGGTACGCAGTATTTT

abundance: NA
v_gene: TRBV12-3/TRBV12-4
j_gene: TRBJ2-5
d_gene: NA
CDR3aa: CASSFISGGTQYF
CDR3nt: TGTGCCAGCAGTTTTATTTCTGGGGGGACCCAGTACTTC

abundance: NA
v_gene: TRBV30
j_gene: TRBJ1-2
d_gene: NA
CDR3aa: CAWLSIPGDTNYGYTF
CDR3nt: TGTGCCTGGCTGTCCATTCCCGGGGACACGAACTATGGCTACACCTTC

abundance: NA
v_gene: TRBV3-1
j_gene: TRBJ2-5
d_gene: NA
CDR3aa: CASSQSTGARETQYF
CDR3nt: TGTGCCAGCAGCCAATCGACGGGTGCTCGCGAGACCCAGTACTTC

abundance: NA
v_gene: TRBV5-1
j_gene: TRBJ2-5
d_gene: NA
CDR3aa: CVSSLGATYQETQYF
CDR3nt: TGCGTCAGCAGCTTGGGGGCTACGTACCAAGAGACCCAGTACTTC

abundance: NA
v_gene: TRBV5-4
j_gene: TRBJ1-1
d_gene: TRBD1
CDR3aa: CASSLPGQGAGTEAFF
CDR3nt: TGTGCCAGCAGCTTGCCCGGACAGGGGGCTGGCACTGAAGCTTTCTTT

abundance: many
v_gene: TRBV20-1
j_gene: TRBJ2-3
d_gene: TRBD2
CDR3aa: CSAPLTSGGDPRMQYF
CDR3nt: TGCAGTGCCCCCCTGACTAGCGGGGGAGACCCTAGGATGCAGTATTTT

abundance: NA
v_gene: TRBV10-3
j_gene: TRBJ1-1
d_gene: TRBD1
CDR3aa: CAISDDRGSTEAFF
CDR3nt: TGTGCCATCAGTGACGACAGGGGGTCGACTGAAGCTTTCTTT

abundance: NA
v_gene: TRBV9
j_gene: TRBJ1-2
d_gene: TRBD1
CDR3aa: CASSPSGTGGEGYGYTF
CDR3nt: TGTGCCAGCAGCCCCTCGGGGACAGGGGGCGAGGGCTATGGCTACACCTTC

abundance: NA
v_gene: TRBV7-2
j_gene: TRBJ2-3
d_gene: NA
CDR3aa: CASSLHPTDTQYF
CDR3nt: TGTGCCAGCAGCTTACACCCGACAGATACGCAGTATTTT

abundance: many
v_gene: TRBV28
j_gene: TRBJ2-7
d_gene: TRBD1
CDR3aa: CASSLYPTGTGYEQYF
CDR3nt: TGTGCCAGCAGTTTATACCCGACAGGGACAGGCTACGAGCAGTACTTC

abundance: many
v_gene: TRBV3-1
j_gene: TRBJ1-2
d_gene: NA
CDR3aa: CACSWGNYGYTF
CDR3nt: TGTGCCTGCTCCTGGGGGAACTATGGCTACACCTTC

abundance: once
v_gene: TRBV9
j_gene: TRBJ1-3
d_gene: NA
CDR3aa: CASSGNQGNTIYF
CDR3nt: TGTGCCAGCAGCGGAAACCAAGGGAACACCATATATTTT

abundance: few
v_gene: TRBV4-2
j_gene: TRBJ2-3
d_gene: TRBD2
CDR3aa: CASSQDPAGGPSTQYF
CDR3nt: TGTGCCAGCAGCCAAGACCCAGCGGGGGGGCCAAGTACGCAGTATTTT

abundance: few
v_gene: TRBV10-3
j_gene: TRBJ2-3
d_gene: NA
CDR3aa: CAISEGPLAQRDTQYF
CDR3nt: TGTGCCATCAGTGAGGGTCCCCTAGCCCAAAGGGATACGCAGTATTTT

abundance: many
v_gene: TRBV6-6
j_gene: TRBJ2-5
d_gene: NA
CDR3aa: CASSYSGVKRETQYF
CDR3nt: TGTGCCAGCAGTTACTCGGGGGTAAAGAGGGAGACCCAGTACTTC

abundance: NA
v_gene: TRBV10-3
j_gene: TRBJ2-3
d_gene: NA
CDR3aa: CAISTGRVPRDTQYF
CDR3nt: TGTGCCATCAGTACCGGCCGGGTCCCTAGAGATACGCAGTATTTT

abundance: NA
v_gene: TRBV7-9
j_gene: TRBJ2-1
d_gene: NA
CDR3aa: CASSFAGRDNEQFF
CDR3nt: TGTGCCAGCAGCTTTGCGGGGCGGGACAATGAGCAGTTCTTC

abundance: NA
v_gene: TRBV5-5
j_gene: TRBJ1-4
d_gene: NA
CDR3aa: CASSLEWPATNEKLFF
CDR3nt: TGTGCCAGCAGCTTGGAGTGGCCAGCAACTAATGAAAAACTGTTTTTT

abundance: NA
v_gene: TRBV4-3
j_gene: TRBJ1-1
d_gene: TRBD1
CDR3aa: CASSQDRGQEDAEAFF
CDR3nt: TGCGCCAGCAGCCAAGATCGGGGACAGGAGGACGCTGAAGCTTTCTTT

abundance: NA
v_gene: TRBV20-1
j_gene: TRBJ1-2
d_gene: NA
CDR3aa: CSAHALWGYTF
CDR3nt: TGCAGTGCTCACGCCCTCTGGGGCTACACCTTC

abundance: NA
v_gene: TRBV5-1
j_gene: TRBJ2-7
d_gene: TRBD1
CDR3aa: CASSPLPSGGEQYF
CDR3nt: TGCGCCAGCAGCCCGCTCCCCTCAGGGGGCGAGCAGTACTTC

abundance: NA
v_gene: TRBV9
j_gene: TRBJ1-5
d_gene: TRBD1
CDR3aa: CASSAGTAPNQPQHF
CDR3nt: TGTGCCAGCAGCGCAGGGACAGCACCGAATCAGCCCCAGCATTTT

abundance: NA
v_gene: TRBV24-1
j_gene: TRBJ2-1
d_gene: NA
CDR3aa: CATSDPGRKGYNEQFF
CDR3nt: TGTGCCACCAGTGATCCAGGACGGAAGGGCTACAATGAGCAGTTCTTC

abundance: NA
v_gene: TRBV7-2
j_gene: TRBJ2-7
d_gene: NA
CDR3aa: CASSLPRKTGWAYEQYF
CDR3nt: TGTGCCAGCAGCTTACCCCGAAAAACAGGGTGGGCCTACGAGCAGTACTTC

abundance: few
v_gene: TRBV5-1
j_gene: TRBJ1-1
d_gene: NA
CDR3aa: CASSPNVGGVTEAFF
CDR3nt: TGCGCCAGCAGCCCGAACGTGGGCGGTGTCACTGAAGCTTTCTTT

abundance: NA
v_gene: TRBV9
j_gene: TRBJ2-3
d_gene: NA
CDR3aa: CASSPRDSPTDTQYF
CDR3nt: TGTGCCAGCAGCCCCCGGGATAGCCCCACAGATACGCAGTATTTT

abundance: NA
v_gene: TRBV18
j_gene: TRBJ2-7
d_gene: NA
CDR3aa: CASSPPDTLEQYF
CDR3nt: TGTGCCAGCTCACCCCCGGACACCCTCGAGCAGTACTTC

abundance: NA
v_gene: TRBV20-1
j_gene: TRBJ2-7
d_gene: NA
CDR3aa: CSAPYSYEQYF
CDR3nt: TGCAGTGCTCCTTACTCCTACGAGCAGTACTTC

abundance: many
v_gene: TRBV28
j_gene: TRBJ2-3
d_gene: NA
CDR3aa: CASSLDEGLATDTQYF
CDR3nt: TGTGCCAGCAGTTTAGACGAGGGTCTGGCCACAGATACGCAGTATTTT

abundance: NA
v_gene: TRBV4-1
j_gene: TRBJ1-2
d_gene: NA
CDR3aa: CASSQSAGNGYTF
CDR3nt: TGCGCCAGCAGCCAATCGGCAGGGAATGGCTACACCTTC

abundance: NA
v_gene: TRBV7-3
j_gene: TRBJ2-4
d_gene: NA
CDR3aa: CASSLGGGAGLNIQYF
CDR3nt: TGTGCCAGCAGCTTGGGCGGCGGGGCAGGATTAAACATTCAGTACTTC

abundance: NA
v_gene: TRBV6-1
j_gene: TRBJ2-5
d_gene: NA
CDR3aa: CASRSTGRGGQMETQYF
CDR3nt: TGTGCCAGCAGGTCGACAGGGAGGGGGGGGCAAATGGAGACCCAGTACTTC

abundance: NA
v_gene: TRBV28
j_gene: TRBJ2-1
d_gene: NA
CDR3aa: CASSLGGAFEQFF
CDR3nt: TGTGCCAGCAGTTTAGGGGGGGCATTCGAGCAGTTCTTC

abundance: NA
v_gene: TRBV2
j_gene: TRBJ2-3
d_gene: TRBD2
CDR3aa: CASSPGLAGAGIDTQYF
CDR3nt: TGTGCCAGCAGTCCGGGACTAGCGGGGGCGGGGATAGATACGCAGTATTTT

abundance: many
v_gene: TRBV10-3
j_gene: TRBJ2-7
d_gene: NA
CDR3aa: CAIGGEQGPVGGDGQYF
CDR3nt: TGTGCCATCGGCGGGGAACAGGGGCCCGTCGGTGGGGACGGGCAGTACTTC

abundance: many
v_gene: TRBV7-7
j_gene: TRBJ2-7
d_gene: NA
CDR3aa: CASSLAAGYEQYF
CDR3nt: TGTGCTAGCAGCTTAGCCGCCGGTTACGAGCAGTACTTC

abundance: many
v_gene: TRBV10-3
j_gene: TRBJ2-1
d_gene: NA
CDR3aa: CAISEMRGSSYNEQFF
CDR3nt: TGTGCCATCAGTGAGATGAGGGGGAGCTCCTACAATGAGCAGTTCTTC

abundance: few
v_gene: TRBV7-2
j_gene: TRBJ2-1
d_gene: NA
CDR3aa: CASSLESRGDEQFF
CDR3nt: TGTGCCAGCAGCTTAGAATCCCGCGGAGATGAGCAGTTCTTC

abundance: many
v_gene: TRBV7-2
j_gene: TRBJ2-1
d_gene: TRBD1
CDR3aa: CASSFNSRGRNEQFF
CDR3nt: TGTGCCAGCAGCTTCAATTCCAGGGGGCGCAATGAGCAGTTCTTC

abundance: NA
v_gene: TRBV21-1
j_gene: TRBJ2-3
d_gene: NA
CDR3aa: CATPSEGATTDTQYF
CDR3nt: TGTGCCACCCCTTCCGAGGGGGCGACAACAGATACGCAGTATTTT

abundance: many
v_gene: TRBV29-1
j_gene: TRBJ2-3
d_gene: NA
CDR3aa: CSAKTGADTQYF
CDR3nt: TGCAGCGCTAAGACTGGGGCAGATACGCAGTATTTT